This T cell receptor (beta chain) was documented in a study of blood T cell repertoires in COVID-19. The overall study: PBMCs, B-cell-depleted T cells, or T cells provided the cDNA or gDNA that made up the material.

J was trimmed by 6 bases and V by 1 base; bases with no gene match: 11. The germline V gene encodes CDR1 SGHTA and CDR2 FQGNSA. The CDR3 has 16 residues. TCRdb's copy holds only in-frame clones and misses some; the assay was immunoSEQ multiplex PCR. This table has under 200,000 clones, approximately 80% appearing once. This clone was seen just once. Allocation to cohorts depended on clinical history reported by the participants. Sequencing was carried out using PBMCs or T cells enriched from blood (not recorded which). The receptor was isolated from a man aged 50-59 years who had recovered from COVID-19. The gene calls are TRBV7-2 and TRBJ2-7; TRBD2 matches at 8 bases. CDR3 amino acids: CASSLVFGAGGGEQYF. The DNA for the CDR3 is TGTGCCAGCAGCTTAGTCTTTGGGGCGGGAGGTGGCGAGCAGTACTTC.